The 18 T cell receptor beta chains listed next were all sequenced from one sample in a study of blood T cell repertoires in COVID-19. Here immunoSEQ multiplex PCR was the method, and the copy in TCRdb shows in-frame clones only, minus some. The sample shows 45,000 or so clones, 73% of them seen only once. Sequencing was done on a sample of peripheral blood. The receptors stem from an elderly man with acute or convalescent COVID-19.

CDR3 in amino acids: CASRRGGYQETQYF. CDR3 DNA: TGTGCCAGCAGGCGGGGGGGGTACCAAGAGACCCAGTACTTC. The gene calls are TRBV11-2 and TRBJ2-5; 9 bases match TRBD2. This CDR3 contains 14 residues. V shed 6 bases, J shed 0 bases, and the junction held 2 bases outside the gene matches. Germline V gene data show CDR1 as SGHAT and CDR2 as FQNNGV.

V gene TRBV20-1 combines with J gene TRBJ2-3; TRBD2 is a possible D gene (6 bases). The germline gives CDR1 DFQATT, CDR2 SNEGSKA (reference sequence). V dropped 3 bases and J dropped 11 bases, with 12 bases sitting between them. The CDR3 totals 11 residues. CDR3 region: CSAREGLMQYF. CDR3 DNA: TGCAGTGCTAGGGAGGGCCTCATGCAGTATTTT.

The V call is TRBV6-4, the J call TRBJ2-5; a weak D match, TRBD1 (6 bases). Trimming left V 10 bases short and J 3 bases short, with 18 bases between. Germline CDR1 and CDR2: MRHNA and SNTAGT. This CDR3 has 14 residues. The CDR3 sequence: CATRGERTEETQYF. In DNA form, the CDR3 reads TGTGCCACCAGGGGTGAGCGGACCGAAGAGACCCAGTACTTC.

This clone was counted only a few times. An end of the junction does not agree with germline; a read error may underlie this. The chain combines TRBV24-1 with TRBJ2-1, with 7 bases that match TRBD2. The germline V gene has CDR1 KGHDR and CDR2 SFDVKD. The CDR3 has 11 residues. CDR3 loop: CATSDGLESVF. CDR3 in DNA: TGTGCCACCAGTGATGGACTAGAATCGGTCTTC.

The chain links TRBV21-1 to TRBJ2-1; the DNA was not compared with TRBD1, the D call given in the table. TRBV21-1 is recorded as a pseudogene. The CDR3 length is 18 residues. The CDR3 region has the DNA TGTGCCAGCAGCAAAGCGGGTGACAGGGGGTTTAGGTACAATGAGCAGTTCTTC. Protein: CASSKAGDRGFRYNEQFF.

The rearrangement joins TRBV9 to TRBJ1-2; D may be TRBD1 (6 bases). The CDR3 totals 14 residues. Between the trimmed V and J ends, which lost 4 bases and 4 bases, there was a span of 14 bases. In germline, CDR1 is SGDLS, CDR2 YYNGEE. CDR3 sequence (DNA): TGTGCCAGCAGCTCAACCGGGACAACCTATGGCTACACCTTC. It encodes CASSSTGTTYGYTF. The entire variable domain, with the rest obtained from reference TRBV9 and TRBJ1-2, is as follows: DSGVTQTPKHLITATGQRVTLRCSPRSGDLSVYWYQQSLDQGLQFLIQYYNGEERAKGNILERFSAQQFPDLHSELNLSSLELGDSALYFCASSSTGTTYGYTFGSGTRLTVV.

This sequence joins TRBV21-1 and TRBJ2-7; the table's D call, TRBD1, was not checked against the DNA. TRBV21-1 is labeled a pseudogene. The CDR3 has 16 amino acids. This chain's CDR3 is CASSSPGQGWPYEQYF. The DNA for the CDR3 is TGTGCCAGCAGCTCCCCAGGACAGGGTTGGCCATACGAGCAGTACTTC.

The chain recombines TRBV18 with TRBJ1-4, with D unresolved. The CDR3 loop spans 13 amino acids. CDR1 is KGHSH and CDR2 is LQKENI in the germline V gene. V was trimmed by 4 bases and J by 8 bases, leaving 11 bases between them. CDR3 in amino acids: CASSLRENEKLFF. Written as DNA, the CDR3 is TGTGCCAGCTCACTTAGGGAGAACGAAAAACTGTTTTTT.

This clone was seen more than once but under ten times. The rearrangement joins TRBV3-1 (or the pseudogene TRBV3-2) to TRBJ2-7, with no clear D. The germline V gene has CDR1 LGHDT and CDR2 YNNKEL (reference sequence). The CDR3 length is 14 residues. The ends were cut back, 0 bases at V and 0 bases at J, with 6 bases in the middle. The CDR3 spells CASSQDGSSYEQYF. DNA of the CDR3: TGTGCCAGCAGCCAAGACGGTTCCTCCTACGAGCAGTACTTC.

The CDR3 DNA is TGTGCCAGCACCACCGGAGGGACTAGCGGTAAATACGAGCAGTACTTC. Protein product: CASTTGGTSGKYEQYF. The chain employs TRBV5-4 and TRBJ2-7, with 11 bases aligning to TRBD2. Germline CDR1 reads SGHNT; CDR2 reads YYREEE (reference sequence). This CDR3 comprises 16 residues. J lost 4 bases, V lost 6 bases, and 12 bases had no gene match.

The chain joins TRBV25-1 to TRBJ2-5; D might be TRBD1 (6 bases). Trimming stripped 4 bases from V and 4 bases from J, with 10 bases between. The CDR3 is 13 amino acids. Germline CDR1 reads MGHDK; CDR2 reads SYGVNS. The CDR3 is CASSVRGGETQYF. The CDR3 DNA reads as TGTGCCAGCAGTGTGAGAGGGGGAGAGACCCAGTACTTC.

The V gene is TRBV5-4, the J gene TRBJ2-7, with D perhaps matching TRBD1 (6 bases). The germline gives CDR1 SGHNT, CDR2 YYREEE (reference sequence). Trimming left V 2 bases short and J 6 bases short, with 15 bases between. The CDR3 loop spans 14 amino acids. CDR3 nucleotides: TGTGCCAGCAGCTTTGACAGGCTGAACAGCGAGCAGTACTTC. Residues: CASSFDRLNSEQYF.

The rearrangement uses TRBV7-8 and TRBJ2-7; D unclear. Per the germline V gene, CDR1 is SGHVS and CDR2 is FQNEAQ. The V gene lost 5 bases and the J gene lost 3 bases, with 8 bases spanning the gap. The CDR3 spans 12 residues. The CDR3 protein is CASSPWSYEQYF. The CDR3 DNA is TGTGCCAGCAGCCCGTGGAGCTACGAGCAGTACTTC.

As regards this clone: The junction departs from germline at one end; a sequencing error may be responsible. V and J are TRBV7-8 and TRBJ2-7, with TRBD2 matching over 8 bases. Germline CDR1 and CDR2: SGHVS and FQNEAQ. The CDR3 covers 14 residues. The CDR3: CASSLGLVSSEQYF. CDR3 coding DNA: TGTGCCAGCAGCTTGGGACTAGTTTCCTCCGAGCAGTACTTC.

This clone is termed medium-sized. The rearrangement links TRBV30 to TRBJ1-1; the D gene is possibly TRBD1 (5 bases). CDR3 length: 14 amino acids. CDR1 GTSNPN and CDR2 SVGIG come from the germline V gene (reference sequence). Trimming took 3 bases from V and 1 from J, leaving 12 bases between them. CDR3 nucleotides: TGTGCCTGGAGCAAACAGGTTCCGAACACTGAAGCTTTCTTT. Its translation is CAWSKQVPNTEAFF.

The CDR3 DNA follows: TGTGCCAGCTCACTACTAGCGATCCCCAGCACCGGGGAGCTGTTTTTT. Residues: CASSLLAIPSTGELFF. This sequence joins TRBV18 and TRBJ2-2; 7 nucleotides match TRBD2. Germline-derived CDR1 and CDR2 are KGHSH and LQKENI. The CDR3 loop spans 16 amino acids. V was clipped by 4 bases and J by 4 bases; unmatched bases: 9.

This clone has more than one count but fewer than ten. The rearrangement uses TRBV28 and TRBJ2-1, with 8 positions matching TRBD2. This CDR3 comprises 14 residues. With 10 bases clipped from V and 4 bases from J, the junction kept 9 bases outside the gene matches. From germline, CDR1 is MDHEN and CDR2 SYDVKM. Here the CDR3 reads CATTGLASYNEQFF. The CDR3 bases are TGTGCCACCACCGGACTAGCTAGTTACAATGAGCAGTTCTTC.

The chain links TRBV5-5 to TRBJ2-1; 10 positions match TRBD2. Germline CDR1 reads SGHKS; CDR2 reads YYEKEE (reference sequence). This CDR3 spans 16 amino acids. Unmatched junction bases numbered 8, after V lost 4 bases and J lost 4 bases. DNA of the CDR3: TGTGCCAGCAGCCCCCTAAGGACTAGCGGTTACAATGAGCAGTTCTTC. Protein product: CASSPLRTSGYNEQFF.